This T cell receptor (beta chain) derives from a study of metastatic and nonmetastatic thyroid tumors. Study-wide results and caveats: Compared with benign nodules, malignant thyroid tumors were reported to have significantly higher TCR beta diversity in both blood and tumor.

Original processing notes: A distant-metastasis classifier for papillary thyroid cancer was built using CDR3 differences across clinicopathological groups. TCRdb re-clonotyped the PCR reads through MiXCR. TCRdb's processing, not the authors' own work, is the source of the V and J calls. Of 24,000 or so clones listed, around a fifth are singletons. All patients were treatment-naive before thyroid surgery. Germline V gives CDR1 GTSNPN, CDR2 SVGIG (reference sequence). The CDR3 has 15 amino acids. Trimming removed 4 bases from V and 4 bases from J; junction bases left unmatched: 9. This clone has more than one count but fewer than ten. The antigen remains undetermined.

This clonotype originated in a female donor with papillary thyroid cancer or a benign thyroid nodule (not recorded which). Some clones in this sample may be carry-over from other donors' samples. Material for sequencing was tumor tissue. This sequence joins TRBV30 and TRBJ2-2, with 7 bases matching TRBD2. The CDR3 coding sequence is TGTGCCTGGATGGGAGCGGGATACGGCACCGGGGAGCTGTTTTTT. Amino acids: CAWMGAGYGTGELFF.